The rows below give T cell receptor beta chains drawn from one sample of a study of cytomegalovirus exposure and HLA in healthy donors. Profiled with immunoSEQ multiplex PCR; TCRdb holds only in-frame clones, not every one. The data hold about 140,000 clones, with around 82% observed a single time. Sequencing input: PBMCs. These TCRs come from a middle-aged man in good health and CMV-seronegative. CDR3s leave out the opening cysteine and the closing phenylalanine or tryptophan. Each record gives: clone size, J gene, V gene, CDR3 protein. Not all rows give a size; the values are once, few, many and, for expanded clones, a class.

>-|TRBJ2-7|TRBV5-4
ASSLDSPSYEQY
>-|TRBJ1-5|TRBV2
ASSPGRSNQPQH
>-|TRBJ1-1|TRBV15
ATSGGDRDSLMNTEAF
>few|TRBJ1-1|TRBV10-2
ASRTGDLNTEAF
>-|TRBJ2-5|TRBV13
ASSLGLAGGQETQY
>-|TRBJ1-1|TRBV25-1
ASSEQGALTEAF
>-|TRBJ1-2|TRBV19
ASSTDRSYGYT
>few|TRBJ2-5|TRBV4-1
ASSQDRPSGAQETQY
>-|TRBJ1-6|TRBV7-2
ASSGTGTVSNSPLH
>-|TRBJ2-3|TRBV9
ASSEGGGGSGTDTQY
>few|TRBJ2-7|TRBV13
ASSLVGGTGYEQY